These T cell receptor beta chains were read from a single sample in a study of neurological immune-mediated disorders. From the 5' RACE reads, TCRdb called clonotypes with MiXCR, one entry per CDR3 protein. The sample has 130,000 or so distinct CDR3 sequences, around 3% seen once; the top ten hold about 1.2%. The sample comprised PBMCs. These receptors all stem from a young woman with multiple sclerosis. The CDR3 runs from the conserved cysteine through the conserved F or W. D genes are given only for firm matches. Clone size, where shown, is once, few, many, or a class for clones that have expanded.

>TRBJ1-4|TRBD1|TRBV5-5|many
TGTGCCAGCACCCCGGGACAGGGACGATACAGTGAAAAACTGTTTTTT
CASTPGQGRYSEKLFF
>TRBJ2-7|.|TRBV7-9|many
TGTGCCAGCAGACCCACCGGGGCCTACGAGCAGTACTTC
CASRPTGAYEQYF
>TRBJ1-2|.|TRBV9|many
TGTGCCAGCAGCGTAAGGGGGTATGGCTACACCTTC
CASSVRGYGYTF
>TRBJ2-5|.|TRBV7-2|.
TGTGCCAGCAGCTTATCTGGGACGGCAGGGCAAGAGACCCAGTACTTC
CASSLSGTAGQETQYF
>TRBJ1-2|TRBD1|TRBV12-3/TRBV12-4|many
TGTGCCAGCAGTCCGGGACAGGGGAATGGCTACACCTTC
CASSPGQGNGYTF
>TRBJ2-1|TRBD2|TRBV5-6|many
TGTGCCAGCAGCGTTACCGAGACCCCAGGGGCTAGCGGGAGGATTGAGCAGTTCTTC
CASSVTETPGASGRIEQFF
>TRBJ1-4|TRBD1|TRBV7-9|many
TGTGCCAGCAGCTCGCTAGGGACAGATGCAACTAATGAAAAACTGTTTTTT
CASSSLGTDATNEKLFF
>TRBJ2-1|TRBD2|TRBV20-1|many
TGCAGTGCTATAACTCCAGCGGGAGATGGAAATGAGCAGTTCTTC
CSAITPAGDGNEQFF
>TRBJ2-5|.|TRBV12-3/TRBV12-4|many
TGTGCCAGCAGTTTTTCAGGGAAAACCCAAGAGACCCAGTACTTC
CASSFSGKTQETQYF
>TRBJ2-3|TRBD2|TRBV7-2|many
TGTGCCAGCAGCTTACCCCGGGGGGTCACAGATACGCAGTATTTT
CASSLPRGVTDTQYF
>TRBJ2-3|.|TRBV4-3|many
TGCGCCAGCAGCCAAGATGGCGGGGGCAGTAGCACAGATACGCAGTATTTT
CASSQDGGGSSTDTQYF
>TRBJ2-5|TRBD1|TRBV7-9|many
TGTGCCAGCAGCCCTCCACTCACCGGGACAGCACAAGAGACCCAGTACTTC
CASSPPLTGTAQETQYF
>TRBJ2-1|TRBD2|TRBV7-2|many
TGTGCCAGCAGCTTAGTAGGCCTAGCGGGGTCCCCACATGAGCAGTTCTTC
CASSLVGLAGSPHEQFF
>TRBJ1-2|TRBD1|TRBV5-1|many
TGCGCCAGCAGCCCCCAGACAGGGGACGGCTACACCTTC
CASSPQTGDGYTF
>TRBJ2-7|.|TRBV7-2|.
TGTGCCAGCAGCTTATCTTTCGGATACTACGAGCAGTACTTC
CASSLSFGYYEQYF
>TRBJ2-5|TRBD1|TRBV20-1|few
TGCAGTGCTAAAGGGGGCGCGGAGACCCAGTACTTC
CSAKGGAETQYF
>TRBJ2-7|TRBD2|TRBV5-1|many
TGCGCCAGCAGCTTGAGGACTAGCGGAGAAGGCGAGCAGTACTTC
CASSLRTSGEGEQYF
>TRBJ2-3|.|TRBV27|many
TGTGCCAGCAGTTTATACAGGGAGTTGGGAGATACGCAGTATTTT
CASSLYRELGDTQYF